This TCR beta chain was found in a study of circulating and synovial CD4+ cells in juvenile arthritis (TCRdb year 2014). Broadly, across the study: TCRbeta CDR3 repertoires of circulating HLA-DR+ CD4 T cells, bulk blood CD4 T cells and synovial CD4 T cells were compared within each patient. The goal of repertoire sequencing was to confirm that a circulating synovial-like CD4 T cell subset was enriched in synovial clonotypes.

The method was the immunoSEQ multiplex PCR assay. TCRbeta CDR3 sequencing was performed as a commercial service by an external provider. The source study handled its data this way. The analyses used productive nucleotide sequences together with amino acid sequences obtained by in silico translation. Diversity was measured with Renyi entropy across alpha values, using the median of 200 repeated subsamples to equalise sample size. The distance between each pair of repertoires was calculated as one minus the Chao-modified Jaccard index, which corrects for under-sampling, and this distance was used for clustering. Frequency-weighted overlap with synovial clonotypes was calculated over 200 sample sizes with 200 draws without replacement at each size, and the overlap was reported at the size of the smaller sample. TCRdb limited this immuneACCESS table to in-frame rearrangements with V and J called. A share of clones is missing; checked studies link under half to unresolved V genes, and the rest is unexplained. The V and J calls and clone size are taken from that table; D and trimming were inferred from the DNA. Present in this sample are tens of thousands of clones, around 95% of which were seen just once. The ten largest clones take up around 0.7% of the sample.

The V end gives up 5 bases and the J end 1 base, leaving 3 bases in the junction not matched to a gene. The CDR3 starts with the cysteine, ends with the phenylalanine, and has 14 residues. Only the CDR3 region is kept as DNA, spanning 42 bases read in frame from base 1. In the germline V gene, CDR1 corresponds to SGHTA and CDR2 to FQGNSA. The sequenced samples were obtained from patients with active juvenile idiopathic arthritis. Cells were sorted right after thawing, and dead cells were excluded with Live/Dead Fixable Near-IR Stain. The research as a whole found: Overlap with synovium increased with sequencing depth, so measured shared-clonotype fractions likely underestimated the full repertoire overlap. CPL and bulk blood CD4 samples differed in T cell genome counts by at least an order of magnitude, so sample-size effects were addressed. Lower diversity was observed in synovial and circulating pathogenic-like lymphocyte repertoires than in bulk blood CD4 repertoires, and some CPL samples were found to be as oligoclonal as synovium. Circulating pathogenic-like lymphocytes clustered together with synovial T cells, and compared with bulk blood, the circulating pathogenic-like lymphocytes shared a substantially higher fraction of CDR3 sequences with synovium. Traditional Vbeta family usage analysis did not detect the difference between circulating pathogenic-like lymphocytes and bulk blood T cells.

A word on this clone: No antigen is known for it. Per-base qualities were not stored, and no clone one base away is much larger.

The specimen sequenced was CD4+ T cells from blood. This receptor was identified in a human donor with juvenile idiopathic arthritis. Here the chain combines TRBV7-2 and TRBJ2-3, with 7 central nucleotides matching TRBD1. The DNA sequence is TGTGCCAGCAGCCAAGGACAGGGCACAGATACGCAGTATTTT. Its protein reads: CASSQGQGTDTQYF. Extended through the reference TRBV7-2 and TRBJ2-3 proteins, this CDR3 yields the full variable domain: GAGVSQSPSNKVTEKGKDVELRCDPISGHTALYWYRQSLGQGLEFLIYFQGNSAPDKSGLPSDRFSAERTGGSVSTLTIQRTQQEDSAVYLCASSQGQGTDTQYFGPGTRLTVL.